These 14 T cell receptor beta chains were sequenced from one sample in a study of cytomegalovirus exposure and HLA in healthy donors (TCRdb year 2017). The method was the immunoSEQ multiplex PCR assay. For the multiplex PCR, a mixture combining 60 forward primers for TCR Vbeta segments and 13 reverse primers for TCR Jbeta segments was used. TCRdb provides this immuneACCESS table in a form limited to in-frame rearrangements. Some clones are lacking; in checked studies, under half of them reflect an unresolved V gene, and why the rest are absent is not known. In this sample the table shows over 200,000 clones, about 84% of which occur a single time. The top ten hold over 1% of the sample. The sample consisted of PBMCs. The receptors were sampled from a human donor in good health.

The rearrangement uses TRBV9 and TRBJ2-2, with 8 nucleotides matching TRBD1. CDR1 is SGDLS and CDR2 is YYNGEE in the germline V gene. The CDR3 has 18 residues. J was trimmed by 4 bases and V by 0 bases; bases with no gene match: 11. CDR3 sequence: CASSVAGRGREGTGELFF. The CDR3 DNA sequence: TGTGCCAGCAGCGTAGCGGGCAGGGGGCGCGAAGGCACCGGGGAGCTGTTTTTT.

The gene calls are TRBV28 and TRBJ2-1, with TRBD2 identical over 9 bases. This CDR3 region has 14 residues. Looked up from germline, CDR1 is MDHEN and CDR2 is SYDVKM. J was trimmed by 8 bases and V by 9 bases; bases with no gene match: 11. The CDR3, as DNA: TGTGCCAGTAGCGGGAGAAAGGGTAGGGATGAGCAGTTCTTC. Residues: CASSGRKGRDEQFF.

The chain is built from TRBV4-3 and TRBJ1-2; 10 nucleotides match TRBD1. Germline CDR1 reads LGHNA; CDR2 reads YSLEER. The CDR3 has 14 amino acids. Trimming cost V 4 bases and J 7 bases; bases outside gene matches: 6. The CDR3 region has the DNA TGCGCCAGCAGCCCGACGGGACAGGGGTCTGGCTACACCTTC. Translated, it gives CASSPTGQGSGYTF.

This chain connects TRBV30 to TRBJ2-3; 8 bases fit TRBD1. Germline V gives CDR1 GTSNPN, CDR2 SVGIG (reference sequence). The V and J ends lost 8 bases and 0 bases, in that order; junction bases with no gene match: 7. This CDR3 comprises 14 residues. The CDR3 sequence: CAGHRGVSTDTQYF. The CDR3 nucleotides read TGTGCCGGGCACAGGGGGGTTAGCACAGATACGCAGTATTTT.

This sequence joins TRBV30 and TRBJ2-7, with 7 nucleotides matching TRBD1. This CDR3 has 17 amino acids. V lost 2 bases to trimming and J lost 1 base; unmatched junction nucleotides: 14. CDR1 is GTSNPN, CDR2 SVGIG, per germline (reference sequence). For the CDR3, the DNA is TGTGCCTGGAGTCAGGGGACCCGACAGGGCAAATCCTACGAGCAGTACTTC. As protein: CAWSQGTRQGKSYEQYF.

The chain couples TRBV6-5 to TRBJ2-7; tentatively, D is TRBD2 (5 bases). The CDR3 consists of 16 residues. V was trimmed by 0 bases and J by 9 bases, leaving 21 bases between them. The germline V gene has CDR1 MNHEY and CDR2 SVGAGI. The CDR3 here is CASSYSTAGGPGRQYF. In DNA, the CDR3 is TGTGCCAGCAGTTACTCGACCGCGGGTGGGCCTGGGAGGCAGTACTTC.

The chain has TRBV5-1 and TRBJ1-2; tentatively, D is TRBD1 (6 bases). This CDR3 comprises 14 residues. Germline V gives CDR1 SGHRS, CDR2 YFSETQ. V lost 6 bases, J lost 2 bases, and 14 bases lay in between. The DNA for the CDR3 is TGCGCCAGCATGCCGGGGGGCGTAAACTATGGCTACACCTTC. Protein: CASMPGGVNYGYTF.

This clone has only one observation. The J gene is TRBJ1-2, the V gene TRBV5-1; the D is unclear. CDR1 and CDR2 (germline): SGHRS, YFSETQ. The CDR3 has 14 residues. Deletions cut 2 bases from V and 4 bases from J, with 12 bases between. The CDR3 nucleotides read TGCGCCAGCAGCTTTGAGGGCTTCGGCTATGGCTACACCTTC. Translated, it gives CASSFEGFGYGYTF.

A remark on this clone: The limits of the CDR3 on the DNA are not certain, so only TCRdb's listed CDR3 is given. The V and J genes are TRBV15 and TRBJ1-1. The CDR3 comprises 17 residues, both ends counted. Per germline, CDR1 LNHNV and CDR2 YYDKDF (reference sequence). CDR3 protein: CATSRLWTRRGNTEAFF.

The rearrangement links TRBV9 to TRBJ2-7, with 11 positions matching TRBD1. Trimming at V came to 4 bases and at J to 5 bases, leaving 11 bases not matched to a gene. Germline values: CDR1 SGDLS, CDR2 YYNGEE. CDR3 length: 16 residues. The CDR3 spells CASSPLPGQGVDEQYF. CDR3 nucleotides: TGTGCCAGCAGCCCACTCCCGGGACAGGGGGTGGACGAGCAGTACTTC.

CDR3: CASSKGGTSGLYEQYF. The CDR3 DNA reads TGTGCCAGCAGCAAAGGGGGGACTAGCGGCCTTTACGAGCAGTACTTC. The chain links TRBV21-1 to TRBJ2-5; TRBD2 reflects the table's D call only, with no check against the DNA. Gene TRBJ2-7 matches the end of the DNA better, so the J call may be wrong. TRBV21-1 is a pseudogene locus. This CDR3 is built from 16 residues.

This chain links TRBV11-2 with TRBJ2-2, with a weak D call TRBD2 (5 bases). CDR1 is SGHAT, CDR2 FQNNGV, per germline. This CDR3 comprises 16 residues. Deletions cut 2 bases from V and 4 bases from J, with 14 bases between. The CDR3 coding sequence is TGTGCCAGCAGCTTATCCGTTCTAGCAAGCACCGGGGAGCTGTTTTTT. Residues: CASSLSVLASTGELFF.

The chain has TRBV5-6 and TRBJ2-7; TRBD2 matches at 15 bases. The CDR3 totals 15 residues. CDR1 and CDR2 (germline): SGHDT, YYEEEE. With 5 bases clipped from V and 3 bases from J, the junction kept 3 bases outside the gene matches. CDR3 protein: CASSLGLAGGYEQYF. As DNA, the CDR3 is TGTGCCAGCAGTCTGGGACTAGCGGGGGGCTACGAGCAGTACTTC.

The chain uses TRBV29-1 and TRBJ2-7; D is undetermined. V lost 6 bases and J lost 3, with 12 bases in between. The CDR3 is 12 amino acids. The germline V gene encodes CDR1 SQVTM and CDR2 ANQGSEA. The CDR3 nucleotides read TGCAGCGTCTACAGTCCCAGCTACGAGCAGTACTTC. Its protein product is CSVYSPSYEQYF.